The 14 T cell receptor beta chains presented below share a single source sample, sequenced in a study of T cell responses to AZD1222 COVID-19 vaccine. TCRdb's table, derived via immunoSEQ multiplex PCR, lists solely in-frame clones and lacks some. The sample consists of around 85,000 clones, 80% to 90% of them appearing once. The material sequenced was peripheral blood, taken on day 0 of AZD1222 vaccination. The receptors originated from an adult in good health.

The rearrangement joins TRBV19 to TRBJ2-1, with 7 bases matching TRBD2. Trimming removed 6 bases from V and 5 bases from J; junction bases left unmatched: 19. Per germline, CDR1 LNHDA and CDR2 SQIVND (reference sequence). The CDR3 consists of 18 residues. The CDR3 bases are TGTGCCAGTAGCCATGCGGTAGGGGAGGGAGCTCCTGACAATGAGCAGTTCTTC. Its translation: CASSHAVGEGAPDNEQFF.

The genes are TRBV27 and TRBJ1-1, with D possibly being TRBD1 (6 bases). Germline CDR1 MNHEY, CDR2 SMNVEV (reference sequence). V gave up 0 bases and J gave up 5 bases, with 10 bases separating them. CDR3 length: 14 residues. CDR3 region: CASSLSQGGTEAFF. CDR3 coding DNA: TGTGCCAGCAGTTTATCACAGGGTGGAACTGAAGCTTTCTTT.

The chain combines TRBV20-1 with TRBJ2-7, with TRBD1 matching over 7 bases. Germline CDR1 reads DFQATT; CDR2 reads SNEGSKA (reference sequence). The CDR3 length is 11 residues. The J segment lost 6 bases and the V segment lost 8 bases, leaving 7 bases of the junction unmatched. The CDR3 nucleotides are TGCAGTTCCCGACAGGGTACCGAGCAGTACTTC. This sequence encodes CSSRQGTEQYF.

This clone has more than one count but fewer than ten. This chain links TRBV14 with TRBJ2-1, with D perhaps TRBD1 (6 bases). The CDR3 runs 18 residues. The V end lost 1 base, the J end lost 2 bases, and 18 bases lay between the germline ends. Germline assignment: CDR1 SGHDN and CDR2 FVKESK. CDR3 sequence: CASSQAGWGPIPYNEQFF. The CDR3 DNA sequence: TGTGCCAGCAGCCAAGCGGGGTGGGGGCCTATTCCCTACAATGAGCAGTTCTTC.

This chain links TRBV6-6 with TRBJ2-1; possibly TRBD2 for D (6 bases). CDR3 size: 15 residues. Trimming removed 0 bases at V and 6 bases at J, with 12 bases between. Germline V CDR1 and CDR2: MNHNY, SVGAGI (reference sequence). CDR3 sequence: CASSYSPNGGNEQFF. The CDR3 DNA follows: TGTGCCAGCAGTTACTCCCCCAACGGGGGCAATGAGCAGTTCTTC.

This sequence joins TRBV11-3 and TRBJ2-1; 14 nucleotides agree with TRBD2. The CDR3 has 18 residues. Unmatched junction bases numbered 10, after V lost 1 base and J lost 8 bases. The germline V gene has CDR1 SGHNT and CDR2 YENEEA. CDR3 DNA sequence: TGTGCCAGCAGCTTAGGTCAAGGGGGACTAGCGGGAGTGGATGAGCAGTTCTTC. Its translation is CASSLGQGGLAGVDEQFF.

This rearrangement joins TRBV19 to TRBJ2-7, with 8 bases that match TRBD1. CDR3 length equals 15 residues. The V gene end was trimmed by 6 bases and the J gene end by 4 bases; junction bases not matched to a gene: 11. Germline values: CDR1 LNHDA, CDR2 SQIVND (reference sequence). The CDR3 coding sequence is TGTGCCAGTAGCCTGACTCACACAGGGGGGTACGAGCAGTACTTC. This translates into CASSLTHTGGYEQYF.

This rearrangement joins TRBV18 to TRBJ2-3; 8 bases line up with TRBD2. Per the germline V gene, CDR1 is KGHSH and CDR2 is LQKENI. V gave up 0 bases and J gave up 7 bases; unmatched junction bases: 9. The CDR3 runs 16 residues. CDR3 sequence: CASSPPEAGVVNTQYF. CDR3 in DNA: TGTGCCAGCTCACCACCGGAAGCGGGAGTTGTAAATACGCAGTATTTT.

The chain carries TRBV2 and TRBJ1-5; possibly TRBD1 for D (5 bases). Germline V gene lookup returns CDR1 SNHLY and CDR2 FYNNEI. V shed 7 bases and J shed 4 bases, with 11 bases lying between them. The CDR3 covers 13 residues. Here the CDR3 DNA reads TGTGCCAGCAAAAAGGGGCCGAATCAGCCCCAGCATTTT. It encodes CASKKGPNQPQHF.

This chain connects TRBV10-1 to TRBJ1-5; weak D call: TRBD1 (6 bases). The CDR3 has 13 residues. V was clipped by 7 bases and J by 7 bases, with 14 bases between them. Germline V lookup: CDR1 WNHNN, CDR2 SYGVQD (reference sequence). The CDR3 nucleotides read TGCGCCAGCACCAGGGGTACGGGGCAGCCCCAGCATTTT. It codes for CASTRGTGQPQHF.

The chain recombines TRBV19 with TRBJ2-5; D is uncertain. The CDR3 runs 13 residues. V lost 5 bases and J lost 5, with 12 bases in between. Looked up from germline, CDR1 is LNHDA and CDR2 is SQIVND (reference sequence). The CDR3 protein is CASSPPAGETQYF. The CDR3 DNA is TGTGCCAGTAGTCCTCCCGCTGGGGAGACCCAGTACTTC.

This clone appeared a few times. This chain joins TRBV30 and TRBJ1-5; 7 bases are shared with TRBD1. After removal of 3 bases from V and 5 bases from J, the junction contained 10 bases not matched to a gene. CDR1 and CDR2 from the germline V gene are GTSNPN and SVGIG (reference sequence). The CDR3 has 15 amino acids. CDR3 coding DNA: TGTGCCTGGAGCGAAGGGGGCGCTCTCCATCAGCCCCAGCATTTT. The encoded protein is CAWSEGGALHQPQHF.

The rearrangement uses TRBV19 and TRBJ1-6; a weak D match, TRBD1 (6 bases). The CDR3 has 14 amino acids. V was pared by 7 bases and J by 10 bases, with 17 bases between. Per the germline V gene, CDR1 is LNHDA and CDR2 is SQIVND (reference sequence). In nucleotides, the CDR3 is TGTGCCAGTACCACAACAGGGTCTGGGTCACCCCTCCACTTT. This sequence encodes CASTTTGSGSPLHF.

The CDR3 DNA sequence: TGTGCCAGCAGGGCCGGGGCTAATGAAAAACTGTTTTTT. Residues: CASRAGANEKLFF. The chain couples TRBV7-8 to TRBJ1-4, with D hard to call. CDR1 is SGHVS and CDR2 is FQNEAQ in the germline V gene. The CDR3 loop spans 13 amino acids. V lost 6 bases, J lost 3 bases, and 8 bases lay in between.